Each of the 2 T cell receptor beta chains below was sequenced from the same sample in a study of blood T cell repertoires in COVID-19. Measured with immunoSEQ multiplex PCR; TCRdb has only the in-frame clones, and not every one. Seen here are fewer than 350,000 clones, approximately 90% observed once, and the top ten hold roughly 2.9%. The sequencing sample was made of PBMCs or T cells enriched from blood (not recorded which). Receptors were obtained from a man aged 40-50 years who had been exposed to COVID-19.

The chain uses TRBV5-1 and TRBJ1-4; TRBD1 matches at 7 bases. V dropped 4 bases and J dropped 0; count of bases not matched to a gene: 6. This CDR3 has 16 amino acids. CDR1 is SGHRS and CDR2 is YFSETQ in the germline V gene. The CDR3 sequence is CASSSRTGATNEKLFF. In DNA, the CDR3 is TGCGCCAGCAGCAGTAGAACAGGGGCAACTAATGAAAAACTGTTTTTT.

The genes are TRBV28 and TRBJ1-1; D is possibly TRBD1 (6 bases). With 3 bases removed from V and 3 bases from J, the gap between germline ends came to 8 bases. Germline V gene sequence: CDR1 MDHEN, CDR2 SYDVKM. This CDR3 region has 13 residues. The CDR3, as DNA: TGTGCCAGCAGTTTTGAGGGGGACACTGAAGCTTTCTTT. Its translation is CASSFEGDTEAFF.